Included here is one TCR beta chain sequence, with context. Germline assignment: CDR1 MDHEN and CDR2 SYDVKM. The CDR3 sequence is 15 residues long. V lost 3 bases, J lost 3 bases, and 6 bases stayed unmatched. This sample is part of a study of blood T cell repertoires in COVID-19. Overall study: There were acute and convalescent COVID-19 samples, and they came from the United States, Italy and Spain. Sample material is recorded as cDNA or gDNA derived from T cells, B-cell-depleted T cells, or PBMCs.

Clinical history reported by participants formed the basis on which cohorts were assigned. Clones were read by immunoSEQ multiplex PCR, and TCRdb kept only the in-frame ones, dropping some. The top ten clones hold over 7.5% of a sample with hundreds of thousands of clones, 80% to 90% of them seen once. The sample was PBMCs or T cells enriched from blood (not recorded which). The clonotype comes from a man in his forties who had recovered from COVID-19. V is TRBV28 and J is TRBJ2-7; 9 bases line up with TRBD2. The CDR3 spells CASSFGLAGIYEQYF. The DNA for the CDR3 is TGTGCCAGCAGTTTTGGGCTAGCGGGAATCTACGAGCAGTACTTC.